A single sample is the source of the 5 T cell receptor beta chains below, sequenced in a study of T cells after yellow fever vaccination. A single record per CDR3 protein comes from TCRdb applying MiXCR to the 5' RACE reads. The table includes around 300,000 distinct CDR3 sequences, 3.5% to 4.5% detected once. The sequenced sample was PBMCs, obtained 15 days after the yellow fever booster vaccination. The origin of the receptors is a man aged 18 to 30 who received the YFV17D yellow fever vaccine.

This clonotype was counted at least ten times. V usage is TRBV5-1 and J usage is TRBJ2-1; no reliable D call. CDR3 size: 16 residues. Germline CDR1 SGHRS, CDR2 YFSETQ. Trimming removed 1 base from V and 2 bases from J, with 13 bases in between. The CDR3 DNA sequence: TGCGCCAGCAGCTTGATAGCTCCGACCCCCTACAATGAGCAGTTCTTC. This gives the protein CASSLIAPTPYNEQFF.

This clonotype was recorded at least ten times. J is TRBJ1-2 and V is TRBV7-9; 7 nucleotides match TRBD1. Looked up from germline, CDR1 is SEHNR and CDR2 is FQNEAQ (reference sequence). CDR3 length: 15 amino acids. The trim removed 3 bases at V and 3 bases at J, leaving 7 bases unmatched. DNA for the CDR3: TGTGCCAGCAGCTTGTGGAACAGGGGTGACTATGGCTACACCTTC. Protein product: CASSLWNRGDYGYTF.

This clonotype was seen ten or more times. The chain's CDR3 is CASSLGQTNEKLFF. The CDR3 DNA reads TGTGCCAGCAGCCTGGGACAGACTAATGAAAAACTGTTTTTT. This chain joins TRBV7-9 and TRBJ1-4; 7 bases are shared with TRBD1. This CDR3 is 14 amino acids long. The V and J ends lost 5 bases and 2 bases, in that order; junction bases with no gene match: 2. CDR1 and CDR2 from the germline V gene are SEHNR and FQNEAQ (reference sequence).

The chain uses TRBV28 and TRBJ2-3, with a weak D call TRBD1 (7 bases). Trimming cost V 10 bases and J 0 bases, with 14 bases left between them. This CDR3 has 14 amino acids. Germline CDR1 MDHEN, CDR2 SYDVKM. Here the CDR3 reads CAISTGTSTDTQYF. DNA of the CDR3: TGTGCCATCTCGACAGGGACTAGCACAGATACGCAGTATTTT.

This clonotype was seen only a few times. This sequence joins TRBV6-6 and TRBJ2-5, with D possibly being TRBD1 (5 bases). Germline loops: CDR1 MNHNY, CDR2 SVGAGI (reference sequence). CDR3 size: 17 residues. Trimming left V 5 bases short and J 0 bases short, with 19 bases between. CDR3 sequence (DNA): TGTGCCAGCAGTCCCCTTGGGTTTAAGGGGAACCAAGAGACCCAGTACTTC. Protein sequence: CASSPLGFKGNQETQYF.